This T cell receptor beta chain was captured by sequencing in a study of OX40 agonist ivuxolimab in advanced cancers. CDR1 is SGHAT, CDR2 FQNNGV, per germline. V shed 5 bases and J shed 1 base, with 11 bases lying between them. The CDR3 covers 14 residues. The protocol was immunoSEQ multiplex PCR, while the TCRdb copy is restricted to in-frame clones and leaves out a portion. The repertoire has 6,500 or so clones, roughly 80% of them found once; the top ten carry 25% to 30%. The source was CD4+ or CD8+ T cells sorted from blood, collected in a trial of the OX40 agonist ivuxolimab. This chain uses TRBV11-2 with TRBJ1-2; D ambiguous. The clonotype was recovered from an adult with an advanced solid tumor such as melanoma, head and neck, liver or kidney cancer. DNA of the CDR3: TGTGCCAGCAGCCCGGACCGACTTAACTATGGCTACACCTTC. Its translation is CASSPDRLNYGYTF.